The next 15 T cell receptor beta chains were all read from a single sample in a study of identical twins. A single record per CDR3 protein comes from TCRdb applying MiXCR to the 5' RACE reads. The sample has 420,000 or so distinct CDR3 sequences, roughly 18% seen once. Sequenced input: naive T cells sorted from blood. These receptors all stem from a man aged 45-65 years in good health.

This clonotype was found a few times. Here the CDR3 reads CASSGQGIYEQYF. DNA of the CDR3: TGTGCCAGCAGTGGACAGGGGATCTACGAGCAGTACTTC. The gene calls are TRBV7-9 and TRBJ2-7; 9 bases line up with TRBD1. Germline V gene lookup returns CDR1 SEHNR and CDR2 FQNEAQ (reference sequence). The trim removed 6 bases at V and 3 bases at J, leaving 3 bases unmatched. The CDR3 is made up of 13 amino acids.

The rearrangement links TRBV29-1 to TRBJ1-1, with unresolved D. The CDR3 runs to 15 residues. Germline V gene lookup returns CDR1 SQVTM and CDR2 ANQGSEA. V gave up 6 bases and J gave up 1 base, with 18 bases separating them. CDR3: CSVSGRLGRNTEAFF. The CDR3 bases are TGCAGCGTCTCGGGCAGATTGGGTCGGAACACTGAAGCTTTCTTT.

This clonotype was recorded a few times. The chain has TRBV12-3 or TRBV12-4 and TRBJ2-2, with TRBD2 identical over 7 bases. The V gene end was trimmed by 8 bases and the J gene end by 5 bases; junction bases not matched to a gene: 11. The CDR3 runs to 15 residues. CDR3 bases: TGTGCCAGCCTTGGGGGGGTTTTAATTACCGGGGAGCTGTTTTTT. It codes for CASLGGVLITGELFF.

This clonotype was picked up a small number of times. The chain's CDR3 is CSVWTGTEAFF. CDR3 DNA: TGCAGCGTGTGGACAGGCACTGAAGCTTTCTTT. The chain employs TRBV29-1 and TRBJ1-1, with TRBD1 identical over 7 bases. With V trimmed by 6 bases and J by 4 bases, 2 bases remained unmatched. The length of the CDR3 is 11 residues. CDR1 and CDR2 (germline): SQVTM, ANQGSEA.

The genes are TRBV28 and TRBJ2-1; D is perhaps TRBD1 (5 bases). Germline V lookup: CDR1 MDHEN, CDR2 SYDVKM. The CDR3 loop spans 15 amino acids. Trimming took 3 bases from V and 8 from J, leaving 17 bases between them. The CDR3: CASSFSTGAKDEQFF. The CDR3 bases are TGTGCCAGCAGTTTCTCTACAGGCGCTAAGGATGAGCAGTTCTTC. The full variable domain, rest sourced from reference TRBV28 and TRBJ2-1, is DVKVTQSSRYLVKRTGEKVFLECVQDMDHENMFWYRQDPGLGLRLIYFSYDVKMKEKGDIPEGYSVSREKKERFSLILESASTNQTSMYLCASSFSTGAKDEQFFGPGTRLTVL.

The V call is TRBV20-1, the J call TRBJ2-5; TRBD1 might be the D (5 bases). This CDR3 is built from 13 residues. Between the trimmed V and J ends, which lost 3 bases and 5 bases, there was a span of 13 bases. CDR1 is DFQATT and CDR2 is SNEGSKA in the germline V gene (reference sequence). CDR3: CSARAGLLETQYF. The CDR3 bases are TGCAGTGCTAGGGCAGGGTTGTTGGAGACCCAGTACTTC.

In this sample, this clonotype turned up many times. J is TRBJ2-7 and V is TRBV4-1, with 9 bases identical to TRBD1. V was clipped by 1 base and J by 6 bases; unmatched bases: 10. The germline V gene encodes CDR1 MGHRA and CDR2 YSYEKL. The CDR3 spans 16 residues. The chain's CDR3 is CASSQAPRDRAAEQYF. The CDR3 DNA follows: TGCGCCAGCAGCCAAGCTCCCCGGGACAGGGCTGCCGAGCAGTACTTC.

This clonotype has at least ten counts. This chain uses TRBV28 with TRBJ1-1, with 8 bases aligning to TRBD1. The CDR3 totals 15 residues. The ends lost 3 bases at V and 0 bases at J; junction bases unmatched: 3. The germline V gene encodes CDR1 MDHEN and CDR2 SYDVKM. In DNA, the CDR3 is TGTGCCAGCAGTTTCACAGGGGGATTGAACACTGAAGCTTTCTTT. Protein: CASSFTGGLNTEAFF.

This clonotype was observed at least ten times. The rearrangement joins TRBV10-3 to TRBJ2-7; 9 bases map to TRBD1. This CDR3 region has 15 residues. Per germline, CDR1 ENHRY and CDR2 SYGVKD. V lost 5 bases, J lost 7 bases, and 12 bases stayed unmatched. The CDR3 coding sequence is TGTGCCATCAGTATGACCGGGACAGGGAGCGGGGAGCAGTACTTC. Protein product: CAISMTGTGSGEQYF.

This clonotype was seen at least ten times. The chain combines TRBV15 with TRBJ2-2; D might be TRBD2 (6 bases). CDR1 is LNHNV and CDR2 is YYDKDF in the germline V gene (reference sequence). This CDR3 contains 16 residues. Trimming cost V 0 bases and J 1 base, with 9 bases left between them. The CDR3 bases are TGTGCCACCAGCAGAGAGGGGACTGTGAACACCGGGGAGCTGTTTTTT. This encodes CATSREGTVNTGELFF.

CDR3 nucleotide sequence: TGTGCCAGCAGCTCTGCCCGGGCAGGGGTTCAGACCCAGTACTTC. This sequence encodes CASSSARAGVQTQYF. The V gene is TRBV7-2, the J gene TRBJ2-5, with D possibly TRBD1 on 6 matching bases. Germline assignment: CDR1 SGHTA and CDR2 FQGNSA. The CDR3 covers 15 residues. V was cut by 4 bases and J by 6 bases, with 18 bases left in between.

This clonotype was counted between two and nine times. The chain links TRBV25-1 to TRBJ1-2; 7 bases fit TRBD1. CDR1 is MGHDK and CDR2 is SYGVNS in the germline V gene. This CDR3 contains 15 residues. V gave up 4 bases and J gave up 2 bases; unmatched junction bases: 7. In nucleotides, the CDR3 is TGTGCCAGCAGTGGCCCGGACAGGAGAAACTATGGCTACACCTTC. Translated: CASSGPDRRNYGYTF.

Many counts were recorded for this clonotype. The CDR3 sequence is CSARRGGLNTGELFF. The CDR3 DNA reads TGCAGTGCTAGAAGGGGGGGCCTTAACACCGGGGAGCTGTTTTTT. The chain employs TRBV20-1 and TRBJ2-2, with a weak D call TRBD2 (7 bases). CDR3 length: 15 amino acids. Germline V lookup: CDR1 DFQATT, CDR2 SNEGSKA (reference sequence). The V and J ends lost 2 bases and 2 bases respectively, with 12 bases between them.

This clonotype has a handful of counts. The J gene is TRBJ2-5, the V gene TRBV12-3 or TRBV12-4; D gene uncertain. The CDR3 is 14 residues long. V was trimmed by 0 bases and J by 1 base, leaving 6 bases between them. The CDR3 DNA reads TGTGCCAGCAGTTTAGCGACATTCCAAGAGACCCAGTACTTC. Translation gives CASSLATFQETQYF.

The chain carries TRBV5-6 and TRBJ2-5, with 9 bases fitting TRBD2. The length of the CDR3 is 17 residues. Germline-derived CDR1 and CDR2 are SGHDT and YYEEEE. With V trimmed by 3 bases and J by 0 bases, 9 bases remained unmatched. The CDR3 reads CASSSILLAGDQETQYF. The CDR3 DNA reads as TGTGCCAGCAGCTCGATACTCTTAGCGGGAGACCAAGAGACCCAGTACTTC.